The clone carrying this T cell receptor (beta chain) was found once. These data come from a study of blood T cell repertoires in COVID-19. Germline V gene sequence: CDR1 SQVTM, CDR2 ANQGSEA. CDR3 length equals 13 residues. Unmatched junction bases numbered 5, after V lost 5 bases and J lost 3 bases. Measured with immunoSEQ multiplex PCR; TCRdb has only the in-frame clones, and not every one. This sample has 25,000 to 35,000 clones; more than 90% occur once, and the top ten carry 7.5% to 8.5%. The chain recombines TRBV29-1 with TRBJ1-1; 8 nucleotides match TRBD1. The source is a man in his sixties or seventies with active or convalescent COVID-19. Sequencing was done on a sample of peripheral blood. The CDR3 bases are TGCAGCGTTCAGGGGGCGCGTTACACTGAAGCTTTCTTT. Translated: CSVQGARYTEAFF.